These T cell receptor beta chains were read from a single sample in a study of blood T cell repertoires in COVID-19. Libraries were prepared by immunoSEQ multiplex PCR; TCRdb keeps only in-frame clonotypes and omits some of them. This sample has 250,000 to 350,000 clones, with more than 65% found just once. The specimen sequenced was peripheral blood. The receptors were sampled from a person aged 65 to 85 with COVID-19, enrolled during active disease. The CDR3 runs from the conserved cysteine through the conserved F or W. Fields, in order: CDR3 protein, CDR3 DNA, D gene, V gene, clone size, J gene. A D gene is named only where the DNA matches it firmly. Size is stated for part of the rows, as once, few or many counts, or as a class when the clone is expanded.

CDR3: CASSEGSQRYGYTF; DNA: TGTGCCAGCAGTGAAGGATCCCAGCGGTATGGCTACACCTTC; D: NA; V: TRBV6-1; size: NA; J: TRBJ1-2
CDR3: CASSSIAGGRKNIQYF; DNA: TGTGCCAGCAGCAGTATAGCGGGGGGTCGCAAAAACATTCAGTACTTC; D: TRBD2; V: TRBV11-2; size: NA; J: TRBJ2-4
CDR3: CASSIGGQGHQPQHF; DNA: TGTGCCAGTAGTATAGGGGGGCAGGGCCATCAGCCCCAGCATTTT; D: NA; V: TRBV19; size: once; J: TRBJ1-5
CDR3: CASSSSGNTEAFF; DNA: TGTGCCAGCAGCTCGTCGGGGAACACTGAAGCTTTCTTT; D: NA; V: TRBV7-3; size: NA; J: TRBJ1-1
CDR3: CASSPPSGTYEQYF; DNA: TGTGCCAGCAGCCCTCCCTCCGGGACCTACGAGCAGTACTTC; D: NA; V: TRBV9; size: NA; J: TRBJ2-7
CDR3: CSASRPGTGGAFF; DNA: TGCAGTGCTAGTAGACCCGGGACGGGGGGAGCTTTCTTT; D: NA; V: TRBV20-1; size: NA; J: TRBJ1-1
CDR3: CASSLAGDDQPQHF; DNA: TGCGCCAGCAGCTTGGCAGGGGACGATCAGCCCCAGCATTTT; D: NA; V: TRBV5-1; size: NA; J: TRBJ1-5
CDR3: CASGELAREYEQYF; DNA: TGTGCCAGCGGGGAGCTGGCGAGGGAATACGAGCAGTACTTC; D: NA; V: TRBV6-5; size: few; J: TRBJ2-7
CDR3: CASSLHPLPTGELFF; DNA: TGTGCCAGCTCACTTCACCCCCTACCCACCGGGGAGCTGTTTTTT; D: NA; V: TRBV18; size: NA; J: TRBJ2-2
CDR3: CATNTGQGRVHEQYF; DNA: TGTGCCACTAATACTGGACAGGGTAGGGTCCACGAGCAGTACTTC; D: TRBD1; V: TRBV24-1; size: NA; J: TRBJ2-7
CDR3: CAVSGGNLGNQPQHF; DNA: TGTGCCGTGTCGGGGGGCAATTTGGGCAATCAGCCCCAGCATTTT; D: NA; V: TRBV7-9; size: NA; J: TRBJ1-5
CDR3: CASSYGGADTGELFF; DNA: TGTGCCAGCAGTTACGGGGGGGCTGACACCGGGGAGCTGTTTTTT; D: NA; V: TRBV6-6; size: NA; J: TRBJ2-2
CDR3: CASSLRGSTDTQYF; DNA: TGTGCCAGCAGCTTACGGGGTAGCACAGATACGCAGTATTTT; D: NA; V: TRBV7-2; size: NA; J: TRBJ2-3